A selection of T cell receptor beta chains follows, all from one sample in a study of T cells in Graves' hyperthyroidism and ophthalmopathy. TCRdb ran MiXCR on the multiplex PCR reads and lists one entry per CDR3 protein. Found here are some 560,000 distinct CDR3 sequences, around 16% of them singletons; the top ten hold roughly 7.3%. What was sequenced was blood. The receptors shown here come from a woman in her 30s with Graves' hyperthyroidism. CDR3s include the opening cysteine and the closing phenylalanine or tryptophan. A D gene is named only where the DNA matches it firmly. A clone size is listed for some rows: how often the clone was seen (once, few, many), or a class if it is expanded.

size,J,V,D,DNA,CDR3
NA,TRBJ2-7,TRBV7-2,TRBD2,TGTGCCAGCAGCTTACGGGGACTAGCGGGAGGGAAGCCCTACGAGCAGTACTTC,CASSLRGLAGGKPYEQYF
NA,TRBJ2-5,TRBV28,NA,TGTGCCAGCAGTCTTCGTGCTAACCAAAAGACCCAGTACTTC,CASSLRANQKTQYF
many,TRBJ2-1,TRBV11-2,NA,TGTGCCAGCAGCTTACCGGGAGCTACTGAGCAGTTCTTC,CASSLPGATEQFF
many,TRBJ2-7,TRBV28,TRBD2,TGTGCCAGCACTGAACTGGATAGCGGGAGCTACGAGCAGTACTTC,CASTELDSGSYEQYF
few,TRBJ2-5,TRBV5-1,TRBD2,TGCGCCAGCAGCTTACCGGGACTAGCCTATTACCCAGAGACCCAGTACTTC,CASSLPGLAYYPETQYF
few,TRBJ1-2,TRBV28,NA,TGTGCCAGCCGTTGCTATACCTTC,CASRCYTF
many,TRBJ2-7,TRBV27,TRBD2,TGTGCCAGCAGTTTATCGTTTTTGGGGGGACTAGCGGGACAAGAGCAGTACTTC,CASSLSFLGGLAGQEQYF
few,TRBJ2-1,TRBV20-1,TRBD2,TGCAGTGCTACTTTAGCGGGAGTCCGGTTCTTC,CSATLAGVRFF
few,TRBJ2-7,TRBV28,TRBD1,TGTGCCAGCAGCCCCCCTGGGACAGGGCTCTACGAGCAGTACTTC,CASSPPGTGLYEQYF
few,TRBJ2-5,TRBV7-7,TRBD1,TGTGCTAGCAGCTTAAACAGGGGGCTTGAAGAGACCCAGTACTTC,CASSLNRGLEETQYF
many,TRBJ2-5,TRBV11-2,TRBD2,TGTGCCAGCAGGCGCCCCGGGACTAAGGAAGAGACCCAGTACTTC,CASRRPGTKEETQYF
NA,TRBJ2-2,TRBV9,NA,TGTGCCAGCAGCGTAAGCGTCTTCGGGGAGCTGTTTTTT,CASSVSVFGELFF
few,TRBJ2-2,TRBV7-9,NA,TGTGCCTCAAGACGGGGATCGGACACCGGGGAGCTGTTTTTT,CASRRGSDTGELFF
many,TRBJ1-5,TRBV6-2/TRBV6-3,TRBD1,TGTGCCAGCAGTACCAGGACAGGGGACCAGCCCCAGCATTTT,CASSTRTGDQPQHF
many,TRBJ1-1,TRBV27,NA,TGTGCCAGCAGTTCATTAAAGGGGGATAACACTGAAGCTTTCTTT,CASSSLKGDNTEAFF
many,TRBJ2-1,TRBV2,TRBD2,TGTGCCAGCAGCAGGACTAGCGGGAGCCCTAGCTCCTACAATGAGCAGTTCTTC,CASSRTSGSPSSYNEQFF
many,TRBJ1-5,TRBV6-2/TRBV6-3,NA,TGTGCCAGCAGTTATCCCGCGGTGGCGGCGGGGCAGCCCCAGCATTTT,CASSYPAVAAGQPQHF
few,TRBJ2-7,TRBV10-3,NA,TGTGCCATCAGCGAGACTACAGGGTATTACGAGCAGTACTTC,CAISETTGYYEQYF
NA,TRBJ1-2,TRBV20-1,NA,TGCAGTGCTAGTCCGGGTCCCTATGGCTACACCTTC,CSASPGPYGYTF
many,TRBJ1-2,TRBV12-3/TRBV12-4,NA,TGTGCCAGCAGTCAGTTGACGGGCTATGGCTACACCTTC,CASSQLTGYGYTF
many,TRBJ2-1,TRBV2,TRBD2,TGTGCCAGCAGAGATGTCCGAGGGACTAGTTACCCGAGCTCCTACAATGAGCAGTTCTTC,CASRDVRGTSYPSSYNEQFF
many,TRBJ2-1,TRBV6-2/TRBV6-3,TRBD2,TGTGCCAGCAGGGGGACTAGCGGGAGAAGTCAGAATGAGCAGTTCTTC,CASRGTSGRSQNEQFF
few,TRBJ2-2,TRBV9,TRBD2,TGTGCCAGCAGCGTGGGTAGCGGGGCTAACACCGGGGAGCTGTTTTTT,CASSVGSGANTGELFF
NA,TRBJ2-2,TRBV19,NA,TGTGCCAGTAGTTCCCGGGACGGCTCATACACCGGGGAGCTGTTTTTT,CASSSRDGSYTGELFF
NA,TRBJ2-3,TRBV15,NA,TGTGCCACCAGCACCCGCGAGGGGCCTAGAACAGATACGCAGTATTTT,CATSTREGPRTDTQYF
many,TRBJ2-1,TRBV7-2,NA,TGTGCCAGCAGCCCGAGGACTGAATACAATGAGCAGTTCTTC,CASSPRTEYNEQFF
NA,TRBJ2-7,TRBV12-3/TRBV12-4,NA,TGTGCCAGCAGCCGCCTCGGGCTCGAGCAGTACTTC,CASSRLGLEQYF
many,TRBJ1-1,TRBV11-1,NA,TGTGCCAGCAGCTTAGGGGTGGGCGGCGCGGGAACTGAAGCTTTCTTT,CASSLGVGGAGTEAFF
NA,TRBJ2-1,TRBV25-1,TRBD2,TGTGCCAGCAGTGAATCTACTAGCGACTACAATGAGCAGTTCTTC,CASSESTSDYNEQFF
many,TRBJ1-1,TRBV29-1,NA,TGCAGCGGGGGACACCCGAACACTGAAGCTTTCTTT,CSGGHPNTEAFF
many,TRBJ1-1,TRBV28,NA,TGTGCCAGCAGTATAAATGGGTTGTGGAACACTGAAGCTTTCTTT,CASSINGLWNTEAFF
many,TRBJ1-1,TRBV10-3,TRBD1,TGTGCCATCAGTGCCGGACAGGGGACGACTGAAGCTTTCTTT,CAISAGQGTTEAFF
few,TRBJ2-2,TRBV5-4,NA,TGTGCCAGCAGCTTGGAGTCTAGCGCCCTCACCGGGGAGCTGTTTTTT,CASSLESSALTGELFF
few,TRBJ1-6,TRBV7-8,NA,TGTGCCAGCAGCTTAGTGGGATTGGGGCAGAATAATTCACCCCTCCACTTT,CASSLVGLGQNNSPLHF
many,TRBJ2-7,TRBV20-1,NA,TGCAGTGCTTGCTATGGAGGCACCTACGAGCAGTACTTC,CSACYGGTYEQYF
few,TRBJ2-3,TRBV19,NA,TGTGCCAGTAGTATCAGCGGAAACTCGGATACGCAGTATTTT,CASSISGNSDTQYF
NA,TRBJ1-6,TRBV20-1,NA,TGCAGTGCTAGAAAAGCACAGGGAGGCAATTCACCCCTCCACTTT,CSARKAQGGNSPLHF
many,TRBJ2-2,TRBV3-1,NA,TGTGCCAGCAGCCAAGATATACCCACCGGGGAGCTGTTTTTT,CASSQDIPTGELFF
few,TRBJ1-6,TRBV5-4,TRBD1,TGTGCCAGCAGCTCGCGGACAGGGTCTAATTCACCCCTCCACTTT,CASSSRTGSNSPLHF
many,TRBJ2-1,TRBV6-1,TRBD2,TGTGCCAGCAGGGGGCCATTTACTAGCGGGCGGTGGAATGAGCAGTTCTTC,CASRGPFTSGRWNEQFF
many,TRBJ2-1,TRBV12-3/TRBV12-4,TRBD2,TGTGCCAGCAGTTCAGGGATACTAGCGGGAGGGGTCCACAATGAGCAGTTCTTC,CASSSGILAGGVHNEQFF
NA,TRBJ2-1,TRBV27,NA,TGTGCCAGCACAACCTTAGACTTCAATGAGCAGTTCTTC,CASTTLDFNEQFF
many,TRBJ2-1,TRBV10-3,NA,TGTGCCATCAGTCGGCCAGGGAACAATGAGCAGTTCTTC,CAISRPGNNEQFF
many,TRBJ2-1,TRBV20-1,TRBD2,TGCAGTGCTTTGACCCCAGGCAGCGGGAGAGGTAATGAGCAGTTCTTC,CSALTPGSGRGNEQFF
NA,TRBJ2-7,TRBV7-2,TRBD1,TGTGCCAGCAGCGCCCGACAGGGGGGGCTCGGCGAGCAGTACTTC,CASSARQGGLGEQYF
many,TRBJ2-1,TRBV2,TRBD2,TGTGCCAGCAGTGAGCCGGGACTAGCGGGATACAATGAGCAGTTCTTC,CASSEPGLAGYNEQFF
many,TRBJ2-1,TRBV2,TRBD2,TGTGCCAGCAGTCCCGGACTAGCGGGATCCACAAGGGTGCAGTTCTTC,CASSPGLAGSTRVQFF
many,TRBJ2-1,TRBV6-1,NA,TGTGCCAGCAGCGTCTCCTACAATGAGCAGTTCTTC,CASSVSYNEQFF
many,TRBJ2-2,TRBV5-8,TRBD2,TGTGCCAGCAGCTATAGCGGGGCAAACACCGGGGAGCTGTTTTTT,CASSYSGANTGELFF
NA,TRBJ1-3,TRBV30,NA,TGTGCCTGGAAAACCCCTGGAAACACCATATATTTT,CAWKTPGNTIYF
many,TRBJ1-1,TRBV30,NA,TGTGCCTGGAGTGTCAAGACAGTCATAAACACTGAAGCTTTCTTT,CAWSVKTVINTEAFF
few,TRBJ2-7,TRBV20-1,NA,TGCAGTGCTAGTCGGCCAATGAGGCTGGGCTACGAGCAGTACTTC,CSASRPMRLGYEQYF
many,TRBJ2-2,TRBV7-9,TRBD1,TGTGCCAGCAGCCCGACAGGGGGAAACACCGGGGAGCTGTTTTTT,CASSPTGGNTGELFF
many,TRBJ1-2,TRBV5-1,NA,TGCGCCAGCAGCCTACTGGCTAACTATGGCTACACCTTC,CASSLLANYGYTF
many,TRBJ2-3,TRBV30,TRBD2,TGTGCCGGACGGACTAGCCGTTTAGCAGATACGCAGTATTTT,CAGRTSRLADTQYF